This T cell receptor beta chain was retrieved from a study of T cell clones after liver transplantation. Broader study findings: Donor-reactive sequences fell more than third party-reactive ones, suggesting partial deletion.

About this clone itself: Antigen: not known.

V lost 5 bases to trimming and J lost 0 bases, with 14 bases between them. This CDR3 is built from 16 residues. Germline V gives CDR1 MDHEN, CDR2 SYDVKM. The method was immunoSEQ multiplex PCR; TCRdb's version includes in-frame clones alone and lacks a portion of them. The repertoire consists of about 78,000 clones, with approximately 80% occurring once and the leading ten covering less than 0.65%. This sequence was found in a human donor who received a liver transplant. The chain combines TRBV28 with TRBJ1-5; perhaps TRBD1 as D (5 bases). The sample in question was CD4+ T cells from blood, obtained before liver transplant. The CDR3 DNA reads as TGTGCCAGCAGTCATCTGGAGGGGTATAGCAATCAGCCCCAGCATTTT. It codes for CASSHLEGYSNQPQHF. The full variable domain, completed using reference TRBV28 and TRBJ1-5, is DVKVTQSSRYLVKRTGEKVFLECVQDMDHENMFWYRQDPGLGLRLIYFSYDVKMKEKGDIPEGYSVSREKKERFSLILESASTNQTSMYLCASSHLEGYSNQPQHFGDGTRLSIL.